The rows below give T cell receptor beta chains drawn from one sample of a study. TCRdb analysed the 5' RACE reads with MiXCR anew, one entry per CDR3 protein. In the table there are about 5,900 distinct CDR3 sequences, roughly 72% of which are singletons. Source material: memory CD4+ T cells sorted from a lymph node. The receptors were sampled from a female donor with breast cancer. CDR3s include the opening cysteine and the closing phenylalanine or tryptophan. The D gene is left open where the match is weak. The size field is filled for only some rows; it gives once, few, many or a size class.

V gene	clone size	J gene	D gene	CDR3 protein	CDR3 DNA
TRBV2	-	TRBJ1-3	-	CASNSLAGNTIYF	TGTGCCAGCAATTCTCTGGCTGGAAACACCATATATTTT
TRBV7-9	-	TRBJ2-1	TRBD2	CASSSTSGGHYNEQFF	TGTGCCAGCAGCTCTACTAGCGGGGGGCACTACAATGAGCAGTTCTTC
TRBV5-1	-	TRBJ2-1	-	CASRLGGQDEQFF	TGCGCCAGCCGCCTCGGGGGGCAGGATGAGCAGTTCTTC
TRBV5-1	large	TRBJ2-1	TRBD1	CASSLGQTYNEQFF	TGCGCCAGCAGCCTGGGACAGACCTACAATGAGCAGTTCTTC
TRBV5-1	-	TRBJ2-5	-	CASRPGTAQETQYF	TGCGCCAGCAGACCGGGAACAGCCCAAGAGACCCAGTACTTC
TRBV20-1	-	TRBJ1-2	-	CSARGQGNDYGYTF	TGCAGTGCTAGGGGACAAGGGAACGACTATGGCTACACCTTC
TRBV5-1	-	TRBJ2-3	-	CASSLQSGTTDTQYF	TGCGCCAGCAGCTTGCAATCCGGGACCACAGATACGCAGTATTTT
TRBV29-1	-	TRBJ1-2	-	CSVEDWVHGGYTF	TGCAGCGTTGAAGATTGGGTACATGGCGGCTACACCTTC
TRBV20-1	-	TRBJ2-3	-	CSAYPPATDTQYF	TGCAGTGCTTATCCCCCCGCCACAGATACGCAGTATTTT
TRBV7-2	-	TRBJ1-2	-	CASSLVGGTISNYGYTF	TGTGCCAGCAGCTTAGTGGGGGGGACGATTTCTAACTATGGCTACACCTTC
TRBV6-1	-	TRBJ2-7	TRBD1	CASSGQGITSYEQYF	TGTGCCAGCAGTGGACAGGGGATAACCTCCTACGAGCAGTACTTC
TRBV10-2	-	TRBJ2-5	TRBD1	CASSDYRGQTQYF	TGCGCCAGCAGTGATTACAGGGGACAGACCCAGTACTTC
TRBV6-5	few	TRBJ2-5	-	CASSYRGPVQETQYF	TGTGCCAGCAGTTACCGGGGTCCGGTCCAGGAGACCCAGTACTTC
TRBV20-1	-	TRBJ1-4	-	CSTTGNRNEKLFF	TGCAGTACGACCGGGAATAGAAATGAAAAACTGTTTTTT
TRBV7-6	-	TRBJ2-5	-	CASSLDQTQYF	TGTGCCAGCAGCTTGGATCAGACCCAGTACTTC
TRBV30	few	TRBJ2-7	TRBD2	CAWSVVAGATTYEQYF	TGTGCCTGGAGTGTGGTAGCGGGGGCCACTACCTACGAGCAGTACTTC
TRBV7-2	-	TRBJ2-1	-	CASSLSQGREQFF	TGTGCCAGCAGCTTAAGCCAGGGGCGGGAGCAGTTCTTC
TRBV12-3/TRBV12-4	-	TRBJ2-1	-	CASSYNSVIVNEQFF	TGTGCCAGCAGTTATAATTCGGTTATCGTCAATGAGCAGTTCTTC
TRBV5-1	-	TRBJ1-3	TRBD1	CASSISGTAGNTIYF	TGCGCCAGCAGCATATCCGGGACAGCAGGCAACACCATATATTTT
TRBV6-5	-	TRBJ2-1	-	CASRFDGYNEQFF	TGTGCCAGCAGGTTCGACGGTTACAATGAGCAGTTCTTC
TRBV3-1	-	TRBJ2-7	-	CASSQSTAGEQYF	TGTGCCAGCAGCCAATCGACAGCGGGCGAGCAGTACTTC
TRBV7-2	once	TRBJ2-1	-	CASSWYTYNEQFF	TGTGCCAGCAGCTGGTACACCTACAATGAGCAGTTCTTC
TRBV11-2	-	TRBJ1-1	TRBD1	CASSSDRVSTEAFF	TGTGCCAGCAGCTCAGACAGGGTGAGCACTGAAGCTTTCTTT
TRBV5-6	-	TRBJ2-3	-	CASSLAGISTDTRYF	TGTGCCAGCAGCTTGGCGGGAATCAGCACAGATACGCGGTATTTT
TRBV5-1	-	TRBJ2-1	TRBD2	CASSSKTSGRHNEQFF	TGCGCCAGCAGCTCCAAGACTAGCGGGAGGCACAATGAGCAGTTCTTC
TRBV12-3/TRBV12-4	-	TRBJ2-1	-	CASSRHGRLAEQFF	TGTGCCAGCAGCCGACATGGGCGGTTGGCTGAGCAGTTCTTC
TRBV7-9	-	TRBJ2-7	TRBD1	CASSRRGQGSYEQYF	TGTGCCAGCAGCCGTAGGGGACAGGGCTCCTACGAGCAGTACTTC